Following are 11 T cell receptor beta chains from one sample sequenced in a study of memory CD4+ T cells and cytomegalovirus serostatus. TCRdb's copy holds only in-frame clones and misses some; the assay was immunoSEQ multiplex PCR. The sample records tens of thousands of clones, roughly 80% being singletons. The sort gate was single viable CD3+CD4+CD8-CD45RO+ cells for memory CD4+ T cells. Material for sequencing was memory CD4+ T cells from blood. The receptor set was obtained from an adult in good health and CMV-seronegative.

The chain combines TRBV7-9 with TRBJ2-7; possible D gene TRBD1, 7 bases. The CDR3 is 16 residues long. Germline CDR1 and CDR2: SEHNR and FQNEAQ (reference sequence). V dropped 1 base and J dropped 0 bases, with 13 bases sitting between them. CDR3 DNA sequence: TGTGCCAGCAGCTTAGGGAGGGGGCCTAGCTCCTACGAGCAGTACTTC. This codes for CASSLGRGPSSYEQYF.

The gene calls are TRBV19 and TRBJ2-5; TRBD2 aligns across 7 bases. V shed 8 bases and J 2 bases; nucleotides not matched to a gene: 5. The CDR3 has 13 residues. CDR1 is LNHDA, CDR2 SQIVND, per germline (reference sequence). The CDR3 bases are TGTGCCAGTGGGGAGGGCAGGCAAGAGACCCAGTACTTC. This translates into CASGEGRQETQYF.

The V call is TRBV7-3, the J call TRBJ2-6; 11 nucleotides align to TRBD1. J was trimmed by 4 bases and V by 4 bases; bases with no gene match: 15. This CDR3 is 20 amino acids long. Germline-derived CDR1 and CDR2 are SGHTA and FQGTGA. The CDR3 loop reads CASSSHPPRTGGEGANVLTF. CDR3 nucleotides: TGTGCCAGCAGCTCGCATCCCCCTCGGACAGGGGGCGAGGGGGCCAACGTCCTGACTTTC.

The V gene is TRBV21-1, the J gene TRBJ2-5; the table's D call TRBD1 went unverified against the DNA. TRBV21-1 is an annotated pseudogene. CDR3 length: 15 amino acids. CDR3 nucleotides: TGTGCCAGCAGCCGTCGGGACAGGGTGGAAGAGACCCAGTACTTC. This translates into CASSRRDRVEETQYF.

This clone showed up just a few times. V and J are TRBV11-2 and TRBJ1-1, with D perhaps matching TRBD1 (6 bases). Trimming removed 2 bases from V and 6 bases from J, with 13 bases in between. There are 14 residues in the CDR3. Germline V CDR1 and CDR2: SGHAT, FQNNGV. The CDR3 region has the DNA TGTGCCAGCAGCTTACAGGGGAGGTCACCTGAAGCTTTCTTT. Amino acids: CASSLQGRSPEAFF.

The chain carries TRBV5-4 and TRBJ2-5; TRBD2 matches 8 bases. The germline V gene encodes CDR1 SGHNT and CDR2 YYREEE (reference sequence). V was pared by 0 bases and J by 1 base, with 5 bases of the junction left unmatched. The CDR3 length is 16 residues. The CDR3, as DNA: TGTGCCAGCAGCTTGGCTCGGGGGGGCCTCCAAGAGACCCAGTACTTC. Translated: CASSLARGGLQETQYF.

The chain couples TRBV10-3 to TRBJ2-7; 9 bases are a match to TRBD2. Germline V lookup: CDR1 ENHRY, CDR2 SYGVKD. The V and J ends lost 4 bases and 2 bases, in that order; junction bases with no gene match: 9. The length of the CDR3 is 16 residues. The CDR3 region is CAISGGSSGVTYEQYF. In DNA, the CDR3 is TGTGCCATCAGTGGCGGTTCTAGCGGGGTCACCTACGAGCAGTACTTC.

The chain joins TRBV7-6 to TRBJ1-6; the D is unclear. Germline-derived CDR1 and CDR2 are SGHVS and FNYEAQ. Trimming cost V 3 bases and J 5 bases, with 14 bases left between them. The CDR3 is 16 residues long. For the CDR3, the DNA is TGTGCCAGCAGCTTGTCGACCTGGCGGCATAATTCACCCCTCCACTTT. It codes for CASSLSTWRHNSPLHF.

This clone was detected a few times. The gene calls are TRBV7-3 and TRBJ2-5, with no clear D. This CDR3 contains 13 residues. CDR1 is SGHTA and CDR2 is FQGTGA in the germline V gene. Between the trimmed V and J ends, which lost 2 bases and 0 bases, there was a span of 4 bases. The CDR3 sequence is CASSLYNQETQYF. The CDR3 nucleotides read TGTGCCAGCAGCTTATATAACCAAGAGACCCAGTACTTC.

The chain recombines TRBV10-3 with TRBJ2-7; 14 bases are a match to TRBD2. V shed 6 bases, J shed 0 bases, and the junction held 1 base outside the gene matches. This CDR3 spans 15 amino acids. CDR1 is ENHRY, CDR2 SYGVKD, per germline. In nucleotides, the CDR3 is TGTGCCATCAGAGGGACTAGCGGGAGCTCCTACGAGCAGTACTTC. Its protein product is CAIRGTSGSSYEQYF.

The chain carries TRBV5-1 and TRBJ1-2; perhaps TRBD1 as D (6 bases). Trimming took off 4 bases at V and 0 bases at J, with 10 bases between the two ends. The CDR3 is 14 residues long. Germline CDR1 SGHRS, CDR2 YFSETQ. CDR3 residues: CASSRDTANYGYTF. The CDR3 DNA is TGCGCCAGCAGCCGGGACACGGCTAACTATGGCTACACCTTC.